The 7 T cell receptor beta chains given below trace back to one sample, sequenced in a study of response to subunit inactivated influenza vaccine. TCRdb reprocessed the RT-PCR reads via MiXCR and lists one record per CDR3 protein. The table has a few hundred thousand distinct CDR3 sequences, 11% to 15% seen once. This material consisted of PBMCs from blood, taken 12 days after vaccination. The receptors shown here come from a man aged 50 to 59 who received an inactivated influenza vaccine.

This clonotype was seen at least ten times. The chain has TRBV10-3 and TRBJ2-1, with no clear D. Trimming shortened V by 0 bases and J by 5 bases, and 8 bases separated the two germline ends. CDR3 length: 14 amino acids. Germline V CDR1 and CDR2: ENHRY, SYGVKD. This chain's CDR3 is CAISESGRNNEQFF. The DNA of the CDR3 is TGTGCCATCAGTGAGTCGGGCCGAAACAATGAGCAGTTCTTC.

This clonotype has a handful of counts. V is TRBV18 and J is TRBJ2-5, with no clear D. The CDR3 totals 13 residues. Trimming stripped 5 bases from V and 2 bases from J, with 9 bases between. Germline V gives CDR1 KGHSH, CDR2 LQKENI. The DNA for the CDR3 is TGTGCCAGCTCAATACAGCTACAAGAGACCCAGTACTTC. Protein sequence: CASSIQLQETQYF.

The rearrangement links TRBV25-1 to TRBJ2-5, with a tentative D call TRBD1 (6 bases). V was trimmed by 3 bases and J by 5 bases, leaving 13 bases between them. Germline loops: CDR1 MGHDK, CDR2 SYGVNS. The CDR3 contains 14 residues. The CDR3 region has the DNA TGTGCCAGCAGTGAGTACAGGGCAGGCGAGACCCAGTACTTC. Translated, it gives CASSEYRAGETQYF. Variable domain in full (rest from reference TRBV25-1 and TRBJ2-5): EADIYQTPRYLVIGTGKKITLECSQTMGHDKMYWYQQDPGMELHLIHYSYGVNSTEKGDLSSESTVSRIRTEHFPLTLESARPSHTSQYLCASSEYRAGETQYFGPGTRLLVL.

The table lists this clonotype with a few counts. The J gene is TRBJ1-5, the V gene TRBV29-1; 9 bases align to TRBD1. The V gene end was trimmed by 5 bases and the J gene end by 2 bases; junction bases not matched to a gene: 4. The CDR3 runs 14 residues. Germline lookup yields CDR1 SQVTM and CDR2 ANQGSEA. As DNA, the CDR3 is TGCAGCGTTTCGACAGGGGGAGGCAATCAGCCCCAGCATTTT. Its protein product is CSVSTGGGNQPQHF.

The chain combines TRBV12-3 or TRBV12-4 with TRBJ2-3; D gene unclear. This CDR3 spans 13 amino acids. V lost 2 bases and J 12 bases, leaving 15 bases between the germline ends. CDR3 amino acids: CASSLPAKLIQYF. The CDR3 bases are TGTGCCAGCAGTTTACCCGCTAAATTGATCCAGTATTTT.

This clonotype was observed a few times. Here the CDR3 reads CASSSSGIREAFF. The DNA for the CDR3 is TGTGCCAGCAGTTCCTCAGGGATCCGAGAAGCTTTCTTT. The chain joins TRBV28 to TRBJ1-1, with a possible D match to TRBD1 (5 bases). V shed 4 bases and J shed 8 bases, with 14 bases lying between them. This CDR3 is built from 13 residues. Germline assignment: CDR1 MDHEN and CDR2 SYDVKM.

The CDR3 loop is CASSKDRQNEQFF. CDR3 bases: TGCGCCAGCAGCAAGGACAGACAGAATGAGCAGTTCTTC. V gene TRBV5-1 combines with J gene TRBJ2-1; D is possibly TRBD1 (6 bases). CDR3 size: 13 residues. Looked up from germline, CDR1 is SGHRS and CDR2 is YFSETQ. Trimming left V 4 bases short and J 7 bases short, with 12 bases between.